This T cell receptor (beta chain) was found in a study of cytomegalovirus exposure and HLA in healthy donors. This clone showed up just a few times. The CDR3 runs 12 residues. CDR1 and CDR2 (germline): MNHNY, SVGAGI (reference sequence). Between the trimmed V and J ends, which lost 6 bases and 3 bases, there was a span of 9 bases. Generated by immunoSEQ multiplex PCR, the TCRdb table keeps only in-frame clones and is missing some. The data contain 150,000 to 200,000 clones, 89% of them singletons. This sequence joins TRBV6-6 and TRBJ2-7; D not resolved. Sequencing was carried out using PBMCs. The receptor comes from a man aged 18-30 years in good health and CMV-seropositive. The CDR3 DNA reads as TGTGCCAGCAGCACAGAGTTCTACGAGCAGTACTTC. This encodes CASSTEFYEQYF.